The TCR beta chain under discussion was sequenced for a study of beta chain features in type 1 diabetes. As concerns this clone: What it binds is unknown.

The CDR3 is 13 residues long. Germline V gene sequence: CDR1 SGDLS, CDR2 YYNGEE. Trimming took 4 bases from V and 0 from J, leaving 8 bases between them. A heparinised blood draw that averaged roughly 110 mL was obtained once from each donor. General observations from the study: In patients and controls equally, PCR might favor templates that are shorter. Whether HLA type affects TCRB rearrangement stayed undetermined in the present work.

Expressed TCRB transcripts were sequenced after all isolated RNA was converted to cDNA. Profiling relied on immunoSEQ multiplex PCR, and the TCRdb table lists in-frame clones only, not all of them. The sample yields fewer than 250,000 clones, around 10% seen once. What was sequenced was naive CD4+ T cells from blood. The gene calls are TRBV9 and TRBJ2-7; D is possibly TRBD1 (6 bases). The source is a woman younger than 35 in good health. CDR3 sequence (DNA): TGTGCCAGCAGCTCCAGGGGCTCCTACGAGCAGTACTTC. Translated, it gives CASSSRGSYEQYF. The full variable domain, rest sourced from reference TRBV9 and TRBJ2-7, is DSGVTQTPKHLITATGQRVTLRCSPRSGDLSVYWYQQSLDQGLQFLIQYYNGEERAKGNILERFSAQQFPDLHSELNLSSLELGDSALYFCASSSRGSYEQYFGPGTRLTVT.